These 30 T cell receptor beta chains originate from one sample sequenced in a study of T cells in Graves' hyperthyroidism and ophthalmopathy. Amplification of TCR beta CDR3 regions was performed using RNA transcripts as template. HTBI primers were the set used in a first-round RT-PCR of the TCR CDR3. TCRdb used MiXCR to reprocess the multiplex PCR reads, holding one entry per CDR3 protein. The sample holds about 55,000 distinct CDR3 sequences, around 53% seen once. Sequencing input: blood. The receptors originated from a woman aged 55-69 years with Graves' ophthalmopathy.

V and J are TRBV28 and TRBJ1-2; a possible D gene is TRBD1 (5 bases). Germline values: CDR1 MDHEN, CDR2 SYDVKM. Trimming removed 8 bases from V and 8 bases from J, with 21 bases in between. The CDR3 is made up of 14 amino acids. CDR3: CASPRGGDLEGYTF. The CDR3 coding sequence is TGTGCCAGCCCCCGGGGGGGGGATCTTGAAGGCTACACCTTC.

This clonotype has a count of ten or more. The chain combines TRBV6-1 with TRBJ2-3, with D possibly TRBD1 on 5 matching bases. CDR1 MNHNS and CDR2 SASEGT come from the germline V gene. There are 13 residues in the CDR3. V lost 4 bases, J lost 5 bases, and 10 bases lay in between. Here the CDR3 DNA reads TGTGCCAGCAGTGCCCAGGGCTTAGATACGCAGTATTTT. The encoded protein is CASSAQGLDTQYF.

This clonotype was detected ten times or more. The genes are TRBV9 and TRBJ2-3, with D possibly being TRBD2 (6 bases). The CDR3 is 16 residues long. Germline-derived CDR1 and CDR2 are SGDLS and YYNGEE. The V and J ends lost 1 base and 0 bases respectively, with 12 bases between them. The CDR3: CASSVRGEVSTDTQYF. The CDR3 region has the DNA TGTGCCAGCAGCGTAAGAGGGGAGGTTAGCACAGATACGCAGTATTTT.

At least ten counts were recorded for this clonotype. This chain links TRBV5-6 with TRBJ1-2, with D hard to call. This CDR3 is 13 amino acids long. The germline V and J ends were trimmed by 3 bases and 4 bases, with 10 bases remaining between them. The V gene's germline CDR1 is SGHDT and CDR2 YYEEEE. This CDR3 reads CASSSRAGYGYTF. For the CDR3, the DNA is TGTGCCAGCAGCTCCCGGGCCGGCTATGGCTACACCTTC. The full variable domain, completed using reference TRBV5-6 and TRBJ1-2, is DAGVTQSPTHLIKTRGQQVTLRCSPKSGHDTVSWYQQALGQGPQFIFQYYEEEERQRGNFPDRFSGHQFPNYSSELNVNALLLGDSALYLCASSSRAGYGYTFGSGTRLTVV.

Of note for this clonotype: This CDR3 fails to terminate in the conserved phenylalanine or tryptophan, so it likely reflects a read error. The chain uses TRBV5-4 and TRBJ1-2; TRBD1 matches 10 bases. V was clipped by 3 bases and J by 6 bases; unmatched bases: 5. There are 14 residues in the CDR3. Germline V CDR1 and CDR2: SGHNT, YYREEE (reference sequence). CDR3 nucleotides: TGTGCCAGCAGCTCCGACAGGGGGCGTAATGGCTACACCTCC. Encoded protein: CASSSDRGRNGYTS.

This rearrangement joins TRBV10-3 to TRBJ1-2; possible D gene TRBD1, 6 bases. Looked up from germline, CDR1 is ENHRY and CDR2 is SYGVKD. Trimming removed 0 bases at V and 8 bases at J, with 16 bases between. This CDR3 has 15 residues. The CDR3 DNA reads TGTGCCATCAGTGAGTCGGGGGGGCCTCTCATCGGCTACACCTTC. It specifies CAISESGGPLIGYTF.

A remark on this clonotype: An end of the junction differs from the germline gene, which may be a read error. The rearrangement links TRBV19 to TRBJ2-3; perhaps TRBD2 as D (5 bases). The germline V gene encodes CDR1 LNHDA and CDR2 SQIVND (reference sequence). The CDR3 has 16 residues. CDR3 loop: CASSPSLAGVEDTQFF. The DNA for the CDR3 is TGTGCCAGCAGTCCTTCCCTAGCCGGAGTGGAGGATACGCAGTTTTTT.

In its sample, this clonotype was seen many times. V usage is TRBV19 and J usage is TRBJ2-6; a possible D gene is TRBD1 (6 bases). This CDR3 is built from 15 residues. The V and J ends lost 5 bases and 2 bases respectively, with 10 bases between them. The germline V gene has CDR1 LNHDA and CDR2 SQIVND (reference sequence). The DNA for the CDR3 is TGTGCCAGTAGTGTACAGGGACCTGGGGCCAACGTCCTGACTTTC. It codes for CASSVQGPGANVLTF. The variable domain in full, with the rest retrieved from reference TRBV19 and TRBJ2-6, is DGGITQSPKYLFRKEGQNVTLSCEQNLNHDAMYWYRQDPGQGLRLIYYSQIVNDFQKGDIAEGYSVSREKKESFPLTVTSAQKNPTAFYLCASSVQGPGANVLTFGAGSRLTVL.

This clonotype was seen ten or more times. V usage is TRBV20-1 and J usage is TRBJ1-1; D is unclear. V was pared by 3 bases and J by 2 bases, with 10 bases between. Looked up from germline, CDR1 is DFQATT and CDR2 is SNEGSKA (reference sequence). The CDR3 length is 13 residues. CDR3 in amino acids: CSASNSGNTEAFF. The DNA for the CDR3 is TGCAGTGCTAGTAATTCGGGCAACACTGAAGCTTTCTTT.

V is TRBV5-8 and J is TRBJ2-7; 7 bases align to TRBD1. The CDR3 contains 14 residues. The J segment lost 3 bases and the V segment lost 5 bases, leaving 8 bases of the junction unmatched. Germline V gene lookup returns CDR1 SGHTS and CDR2 YDEGEE. The CDR3, as DNA: TGTGCCAGCAGGGGGGTTGGGACAGACTACGAGCAGTACTTC. Protein product: CASRGVGTDYEQYF.

At least ten counts were recorded for this clonotype. This chain uses TRBV6-1 with TRBJ1-4, with unresolved D. Trimming removed 7 bases from V and 0 bases from J, with 15 bases in between. The germline CDR1 and CDR2 sequences are MNHNS and SASEGT. The CDR3 covers 16 residues. CDR3 DNA sequence: TGTGCCAGCATGGGTGGCGAGACATCAACTAATGAAAAACTGTTTTTT. Its translation: CASMGGETSTNEKLFF.

This clonotype was observed at least ten times. Here the CDR3 DNA reads TGTGCCAGCAGTTTAAGCGGACAGGCCTCCTACGAGCAGTACTTC. It encodes CASSLSGQASYEQYF. The chain links TRBV27 to TRBJ2-7; 7 positions agree with TRBD1. Unmatched junction bases numbered 4, after V lost 2 bases and J lost 0 bases. CDR1 is MNHEY and CDR2 is SMNVEV in the germline V gene (reference sequence). The CDR3 is made up of 15 amino acids.

The rearrangement links TRBV2 to TRBJ2-5; D perhaps matches TRBD2 (6 bases). Trimming pared 6 bases from V and 9 bases from J, leaving 17 bases between. The V gene's germline CDR1 is SNHLY and CDR2 FYNNEI. CDR3 length equals 13 residues. CDR3 amino acids: CASSESPREAQYF. For the CDR3, the DNA is TGTGCCAGCAGCGAATCCCCGAGGGAGGCCCAGTACTTC.

This clonotype was counted a few times. One end of the junction fails to match germline, which may point to a read error. The CDR3 region is CASSLGHGYTF. The CDR3 bases are TGCGCCAGCAGCTTGGGACATGGCTACACCTTC. The chain carries TRBV5-8 and TRBJ1-2, with a possible D match to TRBD1 (5 bases). Germline-derived CDR1 and CDR2 are SGHTS and YDEGEE. CDR3 length: 11 residues.

Ten or more counts support this clonotype. This chain connects TRBV12-3 or TRBV12-4 to TRBJ1-4, with TRBD1 identical over 9 bases. V trimming: 3 bases; J trimming: 6 bases; junction bases outside the gene matches: 8. The CDR3 totals 16 residues. In DNA, the CDR3 is TGTGCCAGCAGTTTCTCACTGACAGGGGGAGATGAAAAACTGTTTTTT. The encoded protein is CASSFSLTGGDEKLFF.

Remarks on this clonotype: A junction boundary mismatches the germline segment, possibly from a read error. The chain joins TRBV7-3 to TRBJ1-2; 7 nucleotides match TRBD1. This CDR3 has 13 residues. Germline-derived CDR1 and CDR2 are SGHTA and FQGTGA. The CDR3 loop is CASKPPGGYDYTF. DNA of the CDR3: TGTGCCAGCAAACCCCCAGGGGGGTATGACTACACCTTC. Filled out from reference TRBV7-3 and TRBJ1-2, the complete variable domain reads GAGVSQTPSNKVTEKGKYVELRCDPISGHTALYWYRQSLGQGPEFLIYFQGTGAADDSGLPNDRFFAVRPEGSVSTLKIQRTERGDSAVYLCASKPPGGYDYTFGSGTRLTVV.

This clonotype was counted a few times. The chain uses TRBV2 and TRBJ2-5; D uncertain. Germline-derived CDR1 and CDR2 are SNHLY and FYNNEI. The CDR3 runs 13 residues. The V end was cut by 4 bases, the J end by 2 bases, with 8 bases between. The DNA for the CDR3 is TGTGCCAGCAGTGCTGTTGGGCAAGAGACCCAGTACTTC. As protein: CASSAVGQETQYF.

This clonotype came up many times. This rearrangement joins TRBV20-1 to TRBJ1-3; D may be TRBD1 (5 bases). Trimming stripped 3 bases from V and 2 bases from J, with 8 bases between. From germline, CDR1 is DFQATT and CDR2 SNEGSKA (reference sequence). This CDR3 contains 13 residues. CDR3 region: CSASGGPGNTIYF. For the CDR3, the DNA is TGCAGTGCTAGCGGGGGACCTGGAAACACCATATATTTT.

Within the sample, this clonotype is medium-sized (0.01 to 0.1%). The chain combines TRBV7-2 with TRBJ1-6; tentatively, D is TRBD1 (5 bases). Germline V gene data show CDR1 as SGHTA and CDR2 as FQGNSA. CDR3 length: 14 amino acids. Trimming took 2 bases from V and 7 from J, leaving 9 bases between them. The CDR3 bases are TGTGCCAGCAGCTTACGGGACGCCAATTCACCCCTCCACTTT. As protein: CASSLRDANSPLHF.

The CDR3 reads CASSYGTTNEQFF. CDR3 DNA sequence: TGTGCCAGCAGTTACGGGACAACTAATGAGCAGTTCTTC. The chain employs TRBV9 and TRBJ2-1; D may be TRBD1 (6 bases). Germline V gene data show CDR1 as SGDLS and CDR2 as YYNGEE. V dropped 5 bases and J dropped 7 bases, with 13 bases sitting between them. The CDR3 loop spans 13 amino acids.

Ten or more counts support this clonotype. V and J are TRBV5-6 and TRBJ2-7, with D hard to call. CDR1 is SGHDT, CDR2 YYEEEE, per germline. V lost 2 bases and J 0 bases, leaving 9 bases between the germline ends. The CDR3 covers 14 residues. This CDR3 is CASSFIDSSYEQYF. DNA of the CDR3: TGTGCCAGCAGCTTTATCGATTCCTCCTACGAGCAGTACTTC.

This clonotype was recorded a few times. The J gene is TRBJ2-1, the V gene TRBV18; 13 bases are shared with TRBD2. CDR3 length: 15 residues. V was pared by 4 bases and J by 3 bases, with 0 bases of the junction left unmatched. The germline CDR1 and CDR2 sequences are KGHSH and LQKENI. The CDR3 spells CASSRTSGGYNEQFF. For the CDR3, the DNA is TGTGCCAGCTCACGGACTAGCGGGGGCTACAATGAGCAGTTCTTC.

This rearrangement joins TRBV2 to TRBJ2-5, with 11 bases matching TRBD2. V shed 8 bases, J shed 5 bases, and the junction held 10 bases outside the gene matches. The CDR3 loop spans 15 amino acids. Germline V lookup: CDR1 SNHLY, CDR2 FYNNEI. Here the CDR3 DNA reads TGTGCCAGCGGTACGCTAGCGGGAGGAAGGGAGACCCAGTACTTC. This encodes CASGTLAGGRETQYF.

This clonotype occurred many times. The chain joins TRBV7-9 to TRBJ1-2; D not resolved. Germline CDR1 is SEHNR and CDR2 is FQNEAQ (reference sequence). The CDR3 loop spans 13 amino acids. V lost 2 bases and J 4 bases, leaving 8 bases between the germline ends. The CDR3 DNA sequence: TGTGCCAGCAGCTTAAAGGATAGCTATGGCTACACCTTC. As protein: CASSLKDSYGYTF.

This clonotype has a count of ten or more. The V call is TRBV5-5, the J call TRBJ1-2; TRBD1 matches 8 bases. Germline-derived CDR1 and CDR2 are SGHKS and YYEKEE (reference sequence). V lost 2 bases, J lost 7 bases, and 7 bases stayed unmatched. The CDR3 runs to 14 residues. CDR3 protein: CASSFEDRASGYTF. CDR3 sequence (DNA): TGTGCCAGCAGCTTCGAGGACAGGGCTAGTGGCTACACCTTC.

Regarding this clonotype: One end of the junction fails to match germline, which may point to a read error. The chain has TRBV6-4 and TRBJ2-1; D is undetermined. The CDR3 is 13 amino acids. Germline loops: CDR1 MRHNA, CDR2 SNTAGT. CDR3 residues: CASSDDSANEQSF. CDR3 nucleotides: TGTGCCAGCAGTGACGACTCCGCCAATGAGCAGTCCTTC.

The table lists this clonotype with many counts. This chain links TRBV5-6 with TRBJ2-7; perhaps TRBD2 as D (5 bases). This CDR3 comprises 17 residues. Germline V gene lookup returns CDR1 SGHDT and CDR2 YYEEEE. Trimming pared 4 bases from V and 0 bases from J, leaving 20 bases between. CDR3 bases: TGTGCCAGCAGCACCGGCGTCGGGGTCACGCGCTCCTACGAGCAGTACTTC. This sequence encodes CASSTGVGVTRSYEQYF.

This rearrangement joins TRBV10-3 to TRBJ2-3; tentatively, D is TRBD1 (6 bases). V was shortened by 0 bases and J by 1 base, with 11 bases between the two germline ends. The CDR3 covers 16 residues. Germline-derived CDR1 and CDR2 are ENHRY and SYGVKD. CDR3 sequence (DNA): TGTGCCATCAGTGAGTCCGGCGCAGGGGGCACAGATACGCAGTATTTT. This gives the protein CAISESGAGGTDTQYF.

This clonotype was detected once. The CDR3 nucleotides are TGCAGTGCCGCTACTGGACAGGGGGGGTCCTACGAGCAGTACTTC. This translates into CSAATGQGGSYEQYF. V and J are TRBV20-1 and TRBJ2-7; 10 bases fit TRBD1. Germline V gene sequence: CDR1 DFQATT, CDR2 SNEGSKA (reference sequence). The CDR3 is 15 residues long. The V segment lost 6 bases and the J segment 1 base; nucleotides outside the gene matches: 9.

Comment on this clonotype: A much more abundant neighbour one base away suggests this may be a read error. The gene calls are TRBV6-5 and TRBJ2-1; possible D gene TRBD1, 6 bases. The CDR3 is 14 residues long. The ends were cut back, 7 bases at V and 11 bases at J, with 21 bases in the middle. CDR1 and CDR2 from the germline V gene are MNHEY and SVGAGI. The CDR3: CASTLTPGADKQFF. For the CDR3, the DNA is TGTGCCAGCACCCTCACCCCAGGGGCCGATAAGCAGTTCTTC.